The entry below gives a single TCR beta chain sequence along with its context. It was genomic DNA that served as the template for profiling TCR beta VDJ and CDR3. Each CDR3 protein gets one entry after TCRdb re-called the reads with MiXCR. The repertoire holds under 350,000 distinct CDR3 sequences, with roughly 59% as singletons. This specimen belongs to a study of CD8+CD57+ T cells in acquired aplastic anemia. CDR1 and CDR2 (germline): DFQATT, SNEGSKA (reference sequence). J was trimmed by 3 bases and V by 6 bases; bases with no gene match: 11. The CDR3 extends over 15 amino acids. Sequencing involved patients with CD8+CD57+ cell expansion previously shown by flow cytometry.

The clonotype originates from a human donor with aplastic anemia. V is TRBV20-1 and J is TRBJ2-1, with TRBD2 matching 7 bases. Sequencing input: sorted CD4+, CD8+, or CD8+CD57+ T cells (not recorded which) from PBMCs. The CDR3: CSADKAGPLYNEQFF. In nucleotides, the CDR3 is TGCAGTGCGGATAAAGCGGGGCCCCTCTACAATGAGCAGTTCTTC.